This is a list of T cell receptor beta chains from one sample in a study of blood T cell repertoires in COVID-19. The assay was immunoSEQ multiplex PCR, and TCRdb's table has in-frame clones only and misses some. This table holds some 100,000 clones, approximately 90% found once. Sample: peripheral blood. These TCRs come from a human donor with acute or convalescent COVID-19. The donor label of this sample is uncertain. Each CDR3 is given with its conserved first and last residue. The D gene is left open where the match is weak. Some rows have no size entry. The others give once, few or many, or a class for an expanded clone.

D gene,V gene,J gene,clone size,CDR3 DNA,CDR3 protein
-,TRBV4-1,TRBJ1-1,-,TGCGCCAGCAGCCAAGTTTATAGGCGATGGGGGCAGAACACTGAAGCTTTCTTT,CASSQVYRRWGQNTEAFF
TRBD2,TRBV14,TRBJ2-1,once,TGTGCCAGCAGCCAAGGGGCCGGGAGGATCGACAATGAGCAGTTCTTC,CASSQGAGRIDNEQFF
-,TRBV2,TRBJ1-4,once,TGTGCCAGCAGTGAAATGGCCGCCAATGAAAAACTGTTTTTT,CASSEMAANEKLFF
-,TRBV18,TRBJ1-2,-,TGTGCCAGCTCACCCGGCCAGGGGATCTACACCTTC,CASSPGQGIYTF
-,TRBV15,TRBJ1-5,-,TGTGCCACCAGCAGAAGAACAGGTGGAGGGGCATATAGCAATCAGCCCCAGCATTTT,CATSRRTGGGAYSNQPQHF
TRBD1,TRBV9,TRBJ1-1,-,TGTGCCAGCAGCCCCCGAGGGACAGGGGGGACGGTGAACACTGAAGCTTTCTTT,CASSPRGTGGTVNTEAFF
TRBD1,TRBV9,TRBJ1-6,-,TGTGCCAGCAGATCAGGGGGCGCGAATTCACCCCTCCACTTT,CASRSGGANSPLHF
-,TRBV5-4,TRBJ2-1,-,TGTGCCAGCAGCTTCGACGCGGCCGGATACAATGAGCAGTTCTTC,CASSFDAAGYNEQFF
-,TRBV7-2,TRBJ2-2,-,TGTGCCAGCAGCCGGGACGGGGAGCTGTTTTTT,CASSRDGELFF
-,TRBV5-1,TRBJ1-3,-,TGCGCCAGCAGCTTGAAGGGGGTCCGAGGAAACACCATATATTTT,CASSLKGVRGNTIYF
-,TRBV7-3,TRBJ2-3,-,TGTGCCAGCAGCTTTAACCCCAGAGGGATGAGCACAGATACGCAGTATTTT,CASSFNPRGMSTDTQYF
-,TRBV6-5,TRBJ1-5,-,TGTGCCAGCACCTTGAGCGGCAATAGCAATCAGCCCCAGCATTTT,CASTLSGNSNQPQHF
-,TRBV6-6,TRBJ1-6,-,TGTGCCAGCAGCATAGGGCAGACAGGACAAGGCTCACCCCTCCACTTT,CASSIGQTGQGSPLHF
-,TRBV4-3,TRBJ1-1,few,TGCGCCAGCAGCCAAGCGGGAGGGGATGGAGCTTTCTTT,CASSQAGGDGAFF
TRBD1,TRBV5-1,TRBJ1-1,-,TGCGCCAGCAGCTCCCGACAGGGAAAAGGGAACACTGAAGCTTTCTTT,CASSSRQGKGNTEAFF
-,TRBV19,TRBJ1-3,-,TGTGCCAGTAGTAAATTCCTACAGACCTCTGGAAACACCATATATTTT,CASSKFLQTSGNTIYF
TRBD2,TRBV29-1,TRBJ2-1,-,TGCAGCGTCTCGACTAGCGGGGGTGCAGGTGAGCAGTTCTTC,CSVSTSGGAGEQFF
TRBD1,TRBV28,TRBJ1-2,-,TGTGCCAGCAGCTCATTGAACCGGGACAGGGGCAACTATGGCTACACCTTC,CASSSLNRDRGNYGYTF
-,TRBV19,TRBJ2-4,-,TGTGCCAGTAGTATGGGGAGGTCCGAGGTCAACAACATTCAGTACTTC,CASSMGRSEVNNIQYF
-,TRBV28,TRBJ1-6,-,TGTGCCAGCAGACTCACCCAGTACAACAGAAGTTTTTCACCCCTCCACTTT,CASRLTQYNRSFSPLHF
TRBD1,TRBV2,TRBJ2-7,-,TGTGCCAGCAGTGACGGACAGGGGGACGAGCAGTACTTC,CASSDGQGDEQYF
TRBD2,TRBV28,TRBJ2-7,-,TGTGCCAGCAGCCCAGCGGGGGGCAGGTCCTACGAGCAGTACTTC,CASSPAGGRSYEQYF
TRBD1,TRBV30,TRBJ1-4,-,TGTGCCTGGAGTGAAGGGGGCTCTAATGAAAAACTGTTTTTT,CAWSEGGSNEKLFF
-,TRBV28,TRBJ1-1,-,TGTGCCAGCATTCCCTTTCGGCGGCTCACTGAAGCTTTCTTT,CASIPFRRLTEAFF
TRBD2,TRBV7-8,TRBJ2-1,-,TGTGCCAGCAGCCGGACTAGCGGAGGGGTTGAGCAGTTCTTC,CASSRTSGGVEQFF
-,TRBV6-6,TRBJ1-1,-,TGTGCCAGCAGTCCAAGGGGGGGGACTGAAGCTTTCTTT,CASSPRGGTEAFF
-,TRBV14,TRBJ1-3,-,TGTGCCAGCAGCCAAGTTTTTTTTCCCCACTCTGGAAACACCATATATTTT,CASSQVFFPHSGNTIYF
-,TRBV2,TRBJ1-4,-,TGTGCCAGCAGTGAATTACGCGGGGGAAAACTGTTTTTT,CASSELRGGKLFF
TRBD2,TRBV29-1,TRBJ2-3,-,TGCAGCGTCGTCCCGGGACTAGCTGGCACAGATACGCAGTATTTT,CSVVPGLAGTDTQYF
TRBD1,TRBV5-6,TRBJ1-2,once,TGTGCCAGCAGCATCCGGGACAGGGGGTTGGAGTATGGCTACACCTTC,CASSIRDRGLEYGYTF
-,TRBV9,TRBJ2-7,medium-sized,TGTGCCAGCAGCCCTAGTGGGGCCAGCGAGCAGTACTTC,CASSPSGASEQYF
-,TRBV7-7,TRBJ2-1,-,TGTGCCAGCAGCCCAGACTTGAACTTAGCCTACAATGAGCAGTTCTTC,CASSPDLNLAYNEQFF
TRBD1,TRBV5-1,TRBJ1-4,-,TGCGCCAGCAGCTTGGGATCAGGGGGGAATGAAAAACTGTTTTTT,CASSLGSGGNEKLFF
-,TRBV11-1,TRBJ2-3,-,TGTGCCAGCAGCTTAGACGGTCGTACTAGCACAGATACGCAGTATTTT,CASSLDGRTSTDTQYF
TRBD1,TRBV14,TRBJ2-1,-,TGTGCCAGCAGTCTAGGGACAGGGATGAATGAGCAGTTCTTC,CASSLGTGMNEQFF
TRBD1,TRBV5-1,TRBJ1-5,-,TGCGCCAGCAGCGAACAGGGGGCAGGCCAGCCCCAGCATTTT,CASSEQGAGQPQHF
-,TRBV19,TRBJ2-2,-,TGTGCCAGTAGTTTACAGGGATACACCGGGGAGCTGTTTTTT,CASSLQGYTGELFF
-,TRBV24-1,TRBJ2-1,-,TGTGCCACCAGTGGGGACTTCCAGCGTGAGCAGTTCTTC,CATSGDFQREQFF
-,TRBV27,TRBJ1-3,-,TGTGCCAGCAGTTTAGGTCGCAGGGCCCTCTCTGGAAACACCATATATTTT,CASSLGRRALSGNTIYF
TRBD2,TRBV6-5,TRBJ2-1,-,TGTGCCAGCAGTACTAGCGGGAGTTCCTACAATGAGCAGTTCTTC,CASSTSGSSYNEQFF
TRBD2,TRBV7-2,TRBJ2-7,-,TGTGCCAGCAGCCACACCCTGACTAGCGGGAGACCCTACGAGCAGTACTTC,CASSHTLTSGRPYEQYF
TRBD2,TRBV12-3/TRBV12-4,TRBJ2-5,-,TGTGCCAGCAGTAATGGACTAGTAGAGACCCAGTACTTC,CASSNGLVETQYF
-,TRBV30,TRBJ1-1,once,TGTGCCTGGAGTGCAACTCACAGGGACACTGAAGCTTTCTTT,CAWSATHRDTEAFF
-,TRBV11-2,TRBJ1-1,-,TGTGCCAGCAGCTTCGCTCAGGGGAACACTGAAGCTTTCTTT,CASSFAQGNTEAFF
TRBD1,TRBV6-5,TRBJ1-2,-,TGTGCCAGCAGTTACCGCCCTACTTTGACAGGGCACGGCTACACCTTC,CASSYRPTLTGHGYTF
TRBD2,TRBV28,TRBJ2-1,-,TGTGCCAGCAGTTTGCCCCCATCTAGCGGGAGCGCTTACAATGAGCAGTTCTTC,CASSLPPSSGSAYNEQFF
-,TRBV21-1,TRBJ2-1,-,-,CASSKFGSGSYNEQFF
TRBD1,TRBV5-6,TRBJ1-5,-,TGTGCCAGCAGCTGGCCGGGACAGGGGGGTCAGCCCCAGCATTTT,CASSWPGQGGQPQHF
-,TRBV4-1,TRBJ2-5,-,TGCGCCAGCAGCCAAGAGGGAGGGGGGGCTCGGAACTTC,CASSQEGGGARNF
-,TRBV7-8,TRBJ2-5,-,TGTGCCAGCAGCACAAGGACAGCGCGAGAGACCCAGTACTTC,CASSTRTARETQYF
-,TRBV5-6,TRBJ1-1,-,TGTGCCAGCAGCGCGGGGGGTAAAGCTTTCTTT,CASSAGGKAFF
-,TRBV6-6,TRBJ1-2,-,TGTGCCAGCAGCTCGATAGGGGCCGCCTATGGCTACACCTTC,CASSSIGAAYGYTF
TRBD1,TRBV19,TRBJ1-2,-,TGTGCCACACGAAGGGACAGGCGCACGGGCTACACCTTC,CATRRDRRTGYTF
TRBD2,TRBV27,TRBJ2-5,-,TGTGCCAGCAGTTTATCTGCGGGGGGGCAAGAGACCCAGTACTTC,CASSLSAGGQETQYF
TRBD1,TRBV7-2,TRBJ2-7,-,TGTGCCAGCAGCTTAGAAGGGACAGGGATACGCGAGCAGTACTTC,CASSLEGTGIREQYF
TRBD2,TRBV7-3,TRBJ2-1,-,TGTGCCAGCAGCTTAAGCGGAGCGGGACCACACAATGAGCAGTTCTTC,CASSLSGAGPHNEQFF
-,TRBV7-6,TRBJ2-7,-,TGTGCCAGCAGCTTAGTTTCCCGGGATTCGCCCTACGAGCAGTACTTC,CASSLVSRDSPYEQYF
-,TRBV20-1,TRBJ1-1,-,TGCAGTGCTAGTTTGCGGTACATGAACACTGAAGCTTTCTTT,CSASLRYMNTEAFF
-,TRBV3-1/TRBV3-2,TRBJ1-3,-,TGTGCCAACCGACAGGTAAGCTCTGGAAACACCATATATTTT,CANRQVSSGNTIYF
TRBD1,TRBV11-2,TRBJ1-5,-,TGTGCCAGCAGCTTCCCGCATCCGGGACAGACTCAGCCCCAGCATTTT,CASSFPHPGQTQPQHF